A single sample is the source of the 27 T cell receptor beta chains below, sequenced in a study of blood T cell repertoires in COVID-19. Repertoires were generated with immunoSEQ multiplex PCR, while TCRdb's copy carries only in-frame clones and drops some. The sample includes approximately 100,000 clones, more than 80% seen only once; the top ten take about 10%. Sequencing was done on a sample of peripheral blood. The receptors come from a human donor in a cohort sampled during active COVID-19.

The chain joins TRBV19 to TRBJ2-6; D may be TRBD2 (6 bases). This CDR3 spans 17 amino acids. The V gene's germline CDR1 is LNHDA and CDR2 SQIVND (reference sequence). The ends were cut back, 9 bases at V and 0 bases at J, with 18 bases in the middle. The DNA for the CDR3 is TGTGCCAGCAAACCCGCGGGACTCATCTCTGGGGCCAACGTCCTGACTTTC. As protein: CASKPAGLISGANVLTF. Combining the CDR3 with reference TRBV19 and TRBJ2-6 gives the whole variable domain DGGITQSPKYLFRKEGQNVTLSCEQNLNHDAMYWYRQDPGQGLRLIYYSQIVNDFQKGDIAEGYSVSREKKESFPLTVTSAQKNPTAFYLCASKPAGLISGANVLTFGAGSRLTVL.

The chain employs TRBV7-2 and TRBJ2-5; TRBD1 matches at 12 bases. The CDR3 runs to 16 residues. Trimming removed 5 bases from V and 5 bases from J; junction bases left unmatched: 9. Germline lookup yields CDR1 SGHTA and CDR2 FQGNSA. The DNA of the CDR3 is TGTGCCAGCAGCCATCGCGGGACAGGGGGCCGTGAGACCCAGTACTTC. It specifies CASSHRGTGGRETQYF.

This clone was seen more than once but under ten times. The rearrangement links TRBV9 to TRBJ2-1; 7 bases are shared with TRBD1. This CDR3 has 14 amino acids. Germline CDR1 reads SGDLS; CDR2 reads YYNGEE. With 3 bases clipped from V and 4 bases from J, the junction kept 4 bases outside the gene matches. The CDR3 protein is CASSAGQPYNEQFF. CDR3 DNA: TGTGCCAGCAGCGCGGGACAGCCTTACAATGAGCAGTTCTTC. Filled out from reference TRBV9 and TRBJ2-1, the complete variable domain reads DSGVTQTPKHLITATGQRVTLRCSPRSGDLSVYWYQQSLDQGLQFLIQYYNGEERAKGNILERFSAQQFPDLHSELNLSSLELGDSALYFCASSAGQPYNEQFFGPGTRLTVL.

The J gene is TRBJ2-7, the V gene TRBV12-5; possibly TRBD1 for D (5 bases). V was clipped by 0 bases and J by 6 bases, with 15 bases between them. Germline V CDR1 and CDR2: LGHNT, FRNRAP. The CDR3 runs to 15 residues. CDR3 coding DNA: TGTGCTAGTGGTTTGGTACTTAGGGGTGAGTCCGAGCAGTACTTC. Its translation is CASGLVLRGESEQYF.

The J gene is TRBJ1-1, the V gene TRBV5-1, with a weak D call TRBD1 (5 bases). Germline V CDR1 and CDR2: SGHRS, YFSETQ. The CDR3 length is 14 residues. V shed 1 base and J shed 1 base, with 8 bases lying between them. CDR3 region: CASSLTGSNTEAFF. CDR3 DNA sequence: TGCGCCAGCAGCTTGACAGGATCGAACACTGAAGCTTTCTTT.

V gene TRBV4-3 combines with J gene TRBJ2-7; D gene unclear. Germline V lookup: CDR1 LGHNA, CDR2 YSLEER. The CDR3 totals 16 residues. Trimming removed 0 bases from V and 1 base from J, with 13 bases in between. CDR3 region: CASSQDISATSYEQYF. The CDR3, as DNA: TGCGCCAGCAGCCAAGATATAAGTGCCACTTCCTACGAGCAGTACTTC.

J is TRBJ2-4 and V is TRBV18; D unclear. The CDR3 is made up of 15 amino acids. Trimming stripped 2 bases from V and 0 bases from J, with 8 bases between. Germline lookup yields CDR1 KGHSH and CDR2 LQKENI. CDR3 loop: CASSPAHLAKNIQYF. The CDR3 nucleotides read TGTGCCAGCTCACCAGCACATCTAGCCAAAAACATTCAGTACTTC.

This clone was seen only once. The chain carries TRBV6-2 or TRBV6-3 and TRBJ2-7, with a weak D call TRBD2 (6 bases). CDR3 length equals 13 residues. Trimming removed 4 bases at V and 4 bases at J, with 11 bases between. Looked up from germline, CDR1 is MNHEY and CDR2 is SVGEGT. The CDR3 sequence: CASSWGLLYEQYF. The CDR3 region has the DNA TGTGCCAGCAGTTGGGGACTCCTATACGAGCAGTACTTC.

The V call is TRBV28, the J call TRBJ2-7, with 8 positions matching TRBD2. The trim removed 10 bases at V and 3 bases at J, leaving 8 bases unmatched. There are 13 residues in the CDR3. Germline lookup yields CDR1 MDHEN and CDR2 SYDVKM. The CDR3: CATEAGGSYEQYF. The CDR3 nucleotides read TGTGCCACAGAGGCGGGGGGCAGCTACGAGCAGTACTTC. The full variable domain, rest sourced from reference TRBV28 and TRBJ2-7, is DVKVTQSSRYLVKRTGEKVFLECVQDMDHENMFWYRQDPGLGLRLIYFSYDVKMKEKGDIPEGYSVSREKKERFSLILESASTNQTSMYLCATEAGGSYEQYFGPGTRLTVT.

The chain links TRBV4-1 to TRBJ2-1; tentatively, D is TRBD2 (6 bases). The germline V and J ends were trimmed by 2 bases and 8 bases, with 16 bases remaining between them. This CDR3 has 15 amino acids. In germline, CDR1 is MGHRA, CDR2 YSYEKL. Here the CDR3 DNA reads TGCGCCAGCAGCCAAAGTCCCCCGGGAGTGTATGAGCAGTTCTTC. It encodes CASSQSPPGVYEQFF.

This sequence joins TRBV6-1 and TRBJ2-7, with 8 bases that match TRBD2. The trim removed 4 bases at V and 1 base at J, leaving 9 bases unmatched. The CDR3 spans 16 residues. Germline lookup yields CDR1 MNHNS and CDR2 SASEGT. The CDR3 nucleotides are TGTGCCAGCAGTGCTGGTCGCGGGGGGAAGTCCTACGAGCAGTACTTC. It encodes CASSAGRGGKSYEQYF.

The CDR3 sequence: CASSPGEAGVYEQYF. The CDR3 DNA sequence: TGTGCCAGCAGCCCCGGGGAAGCGGGAGTCTACGAGCAGTACTTC. The V call is TRBV7-6, the J call TRBJ2-7, with 8 bases aligning to TRBD2. J lost 3 bases, V lost 5 bases, and 9 bases had no gene match. The germline gives CDR1 SGHVS, CDR2 FNYEAQ. The CDR3 covers 15 residues.

This chain uses TRBV20-1 with TRBJ1-1; D is undetermined. This CDR3 region has 11 residues. The germline V and J ends were trimmed by 3 bases and 1 base, with 3 bases remaining between them. Germline-derived CDR1 and CDR2 are DFQATT and SNEGSKA (reference sequence). CDR3 sequence (DNA): TGCAGTGCTAGGGCGAACACTGAAGCTTTCTTT. Its translation is CSARANTEAFF.

The rearrangement joins TRBV27 to TRBJ2-6; TRBD1 agrees at 8 bases. The germline V gene encodes CDR1 MNHEY and CDR2 SMNVEV (reference sequence). The CDR3 contains 16 residues. V shed 4 bases and J 3 bases; nucleotides not matched to a gene: 5. The CDR3 here is CASSSDRGIGANVLTF. CDR3 nucleotide sequence: TGTGCCAGCAGTTCCGACAGGGGAATTGGGGCCAACGTCCTGACTTTC.

This chain connects TRBV24-1 to TRBJ1-5, with TRBD1 as a possible D gene (6 bases). The V gene's germline CDR1 is KGHDR and CDR2 SFDVKD. The CDR3 spans 14 residues. V shed 3 bases and J shed 5 bases, with 10 bases lying between them. CDR3 sequence reads: CATSDAGGHQPQHF. In DNA, the CDR3 is TGTGCCACCAGTGATGCGGGGGGGCATCAGCCCCAGCATTTT.

The V call is TRBV5-8, the J call TRBJ1-1; possibly TRBD1 for D (5 bases). The V gene's germline CDR1 is SGHTS and CDR2 YDEGEE. This CDR3 comprises 15 residues. Trimming left V 4 bases short and J 0 bases short, with 13 bases between. The CDR3 DNA reads as TGTGCCAGCAGCCTCAAGACAGACTTGAACACTGAAGCTTTCTTT. Its protein is CASSLKTDLNTEAFF.

This chain links TRBV7-9 with TRBJ2-7; D gene ambiguous. Germline CDR1 is SEHNR and CDR2 is FQNEAQ (reference sequence). The CDR3 spans 14 residues. The ends were cut back, 1 base at V and 4 bases at J, with 11 bases in the middle. In DNA form, the CDR3 reads TGTGCCAGCAGCTTAGATCGACTGAGTTACGAGCAGTACTTC. Its translation is CASSLDRLSYEQYF.

The rearrangement uses TRBV24-1 and TRBJ2-1; D remains ambiguous. CDR3 length: 14 amino acids. Trimming took off 2 bases at V and 4 bases at J, with 8 bases between the two ends. Germline V lookup: CDR1 KGHDR, CDR2 SFDVKD. CDR3 bases: TGTGCCACCAGTGATTCTGGCAGATACAATGAGCAGTTCTTC. Residues: CATSDSGRYNEQFF.

This clone was counted only a few times. This chain connects TRBV27 to TRBJ1-1; TRBD1 might be the D (5 bases). The germline V gene has CDR1 MNHEY and CDR2 SMNVEV (reference sequence). V shed 3 bases and J shed 4 bases, with 15 bases lying between them. The CDR3 is 15 residues long. The CDR3 region is CASSLQGGGGTEAFF. In nucleotides, the CDR3 is TGTGCCAGCAGTTTGCAGGGAGGAGGCGGCACTGAAGCTTTCTTT.

V is TRBV7-9 and J is TRBJ1-2; TRBD1 matches 9 bases. The CDR3 spans 14 residues. Germline V gene data show CDR1 as SEHNR and CDR2 as FQNEAQ (reference sequence). J lost 7 bases, V lost 1 base, and 4 bases had no gene match. The CDR3: CASSLDGTGSGYTF. As DNA, the CDR3 is TGTGCCAGCAGCTTAGATGGGACAGGGAGTGGCTACACCTTC.

V and J are TRBV27 and TRBJ2-7; D not certain. The V gene's germline CDR1 is MNHEY and CDR2 SMNVEV (reference sequence). Between the trimmed V and J ends, which lost 6 bases and 0 bases, there was a span of 21 bases. This CDR3 spans 17 amino acids. The CDR3 reads CASSLRSWVSGSYEQYF. The CDR3 DNA sequence: TGTGCCAGCAGCCTTAGGTCGTGGGTATCGGGCTCCTACGAGCAGTACTTC.

The genes are TRBV2 and TRBJ1-4; 9 positions match TRBD1. Unmatched junction bases numbered 3, after V lost 5 bases and J lost 5 bases. Germline V gene lookup returns CDR1 SNHLY and CDR2 FYNNEI. CDR3 length: 14 residues. In DNA, the CDR3 is TGTGCCAGCAGTTCAGACAGGGGGAATGAAAAACTGTTTTTT. Protein product: CASSSDRGNEKLFF.

This sequence joins TRBV28 and TRBJ1-5, with 9 nucleotides matching TRBD1. The CDR3 consists of 15 residues. V gave up 6 bases and J gave up 5 bases; unmatched junction bases: 8. Germline loops: CDR1 MDHEN, CDR2 SYDVKM. CDR3 sequence: CASSPGQGYYQPQHF. In DNA form, the CDR3 reads TGTGCCAGCAGCCCCGGACAGGGGTATTATCAGCCCCAGCATTTT.

The rearrangement links TRBV27 to TRBJ2-5; D is unclear. The CDR3 is 12 amino acids. Germline CDR1 reads MNHEY; CDR2 reads SMNVEV (reference sequence). V was shortened by 8 bases and J by 0 bases, with 7 bases between the two germline ends. CDR3 protein: CASSPYQETQYF. The CDR3 region has the DNA TGTGCCAGCTCCCCGTACCAAGAGACCCAGTACTTC.

This clone was seen only once. This chain joins TRBV5-6 and TRBJ1-3; no definite D call. With 4 bases removed from V and 1 base from J, the gap between germline ends came to 9 bases. The CDR3 sequence is 14 residues long. Germline V gene lookup returns CDR1 SGHDT and CDR2 YYEEEE. The CDR3 sequence is CASSVDLSGNTIYF. In DNA form, the CDR3 reads TGTGCCAGCAGCGTAGATTTATCTGGAAACACCATATATTTT.

This chain connects TRBV9 to TRBJ2-7; 10 nucleotides line up with TRBD1. V gave up 0 bases and J gave up 2 bases; unmatched junction bases: 14. This CDR3 has 19 amino acids. The germline V gene encodes CDR1 SGDLS and CDR2 YYNGEE. The CDR3 loop is CASSVGLDRGPGSTYEQYF. The CDR3 DNA reads as TGTGCCAGCAGCGTAGGTCTCGACAGGGGGCCAGGCTCAACCTACGAGCAGTACTTC.

CDR3 residues: CASSHGSTTGKLFF. In DNA form, the CDR3 reads TGTGCCAGCAGTCACGGGTCGACAACGGGGAAACTGTTTTTT. The chain combines TRBV6-2 or TRBV6-3 with TRBJ1-4; D is uncertain. V gave up 5 bases and J gave up 11 bases, with 18 bases separating them. CDR3 length: 14 residues. Germline V CDR1 and CDR2: MNHEY, SVGEGT.